This T cell receptor (beta chain) emerged from a study of blood T cell repertoires in COVID-19. This CDR3 is 14 amino acids long. V shed 4 bases and J shed 4 bases, with 16 bases lying between them. Germline lookup yields CDR1 GTSNPN and CDR2 SVGIG (reference sequence). Method: immunoSEQ multiplex PCR; TCRdb's copy keeps in-frame clones and lacks some. The sample has some 160,000 clones; approximately 90% are singletons. This TCR derives from a man younger than 35 with acute or convalescent COVID-19. This chain uses TRBV30 with TRBJ1-2; D might be TRBD1 (5 bases). Sequenced input: peripheral blood. CDR3 nucleotide sequence: TGTGCCTGGATGAAAGACCGCGGGGGCTATGGCTACACCTTC. Its translation is CAWMKDRGGYGYTF.